This paragraph reports one T cell receptor beta chain. This record belongs to a study of blood T cell repertoires in COVID-19. For the study at large: Material from acute and convalescent COVID-19 was sourced from the United States, Italy and Spain. From T cells, B-cell-depleted T cells, or PBMCs came the material, which was cDNA or gDNA.

In the original analysis: How many nucleated cells were present was estimated from reference gene primer amplification. Using immunoSEQ multiplex PCR, the repertoire was profiled, and TCRdb retains in-frame clones only, with some absent. V and J calls and clone size are those listed in that table; D and trimming were worked out from the DNA. The sample lists approximately 140,000 clones; under 85% were seen once. The CDR3 has 15 residues. Germline V CDR1 and CDR2: SGHRS, YFSETQ. V dropped 3 bases and J dropped 10 bases, with 19 bases sitting between them. The sequence came from a human donor in a cohort sampled during active COVID-19. Sequenced input: peripheral blood. The gene calls are TRBV5-1 and TRBJ2-2, with unresolved D. CDR3 amino acids: CASSSLVSQGVELFF. CDR3 bases: TGCGCCAGCAGCTCCCTCGTCTCCCAAGGAGTGGAGCTGTTTTTT. The complete variable domain, with remaining parts taken from reference TRBV5-1 and TRBJ2-2, reads KAGVTQTPRYLIKTRGQQVTLSCSPISGHRSVSWYQQTPGQGLQFLFEYFSETQRNKGNFPGRFSGRQFSNSRSEMNVSTLELGDSALYLCASSSLVSQGVELFFGEGSRLTVL.